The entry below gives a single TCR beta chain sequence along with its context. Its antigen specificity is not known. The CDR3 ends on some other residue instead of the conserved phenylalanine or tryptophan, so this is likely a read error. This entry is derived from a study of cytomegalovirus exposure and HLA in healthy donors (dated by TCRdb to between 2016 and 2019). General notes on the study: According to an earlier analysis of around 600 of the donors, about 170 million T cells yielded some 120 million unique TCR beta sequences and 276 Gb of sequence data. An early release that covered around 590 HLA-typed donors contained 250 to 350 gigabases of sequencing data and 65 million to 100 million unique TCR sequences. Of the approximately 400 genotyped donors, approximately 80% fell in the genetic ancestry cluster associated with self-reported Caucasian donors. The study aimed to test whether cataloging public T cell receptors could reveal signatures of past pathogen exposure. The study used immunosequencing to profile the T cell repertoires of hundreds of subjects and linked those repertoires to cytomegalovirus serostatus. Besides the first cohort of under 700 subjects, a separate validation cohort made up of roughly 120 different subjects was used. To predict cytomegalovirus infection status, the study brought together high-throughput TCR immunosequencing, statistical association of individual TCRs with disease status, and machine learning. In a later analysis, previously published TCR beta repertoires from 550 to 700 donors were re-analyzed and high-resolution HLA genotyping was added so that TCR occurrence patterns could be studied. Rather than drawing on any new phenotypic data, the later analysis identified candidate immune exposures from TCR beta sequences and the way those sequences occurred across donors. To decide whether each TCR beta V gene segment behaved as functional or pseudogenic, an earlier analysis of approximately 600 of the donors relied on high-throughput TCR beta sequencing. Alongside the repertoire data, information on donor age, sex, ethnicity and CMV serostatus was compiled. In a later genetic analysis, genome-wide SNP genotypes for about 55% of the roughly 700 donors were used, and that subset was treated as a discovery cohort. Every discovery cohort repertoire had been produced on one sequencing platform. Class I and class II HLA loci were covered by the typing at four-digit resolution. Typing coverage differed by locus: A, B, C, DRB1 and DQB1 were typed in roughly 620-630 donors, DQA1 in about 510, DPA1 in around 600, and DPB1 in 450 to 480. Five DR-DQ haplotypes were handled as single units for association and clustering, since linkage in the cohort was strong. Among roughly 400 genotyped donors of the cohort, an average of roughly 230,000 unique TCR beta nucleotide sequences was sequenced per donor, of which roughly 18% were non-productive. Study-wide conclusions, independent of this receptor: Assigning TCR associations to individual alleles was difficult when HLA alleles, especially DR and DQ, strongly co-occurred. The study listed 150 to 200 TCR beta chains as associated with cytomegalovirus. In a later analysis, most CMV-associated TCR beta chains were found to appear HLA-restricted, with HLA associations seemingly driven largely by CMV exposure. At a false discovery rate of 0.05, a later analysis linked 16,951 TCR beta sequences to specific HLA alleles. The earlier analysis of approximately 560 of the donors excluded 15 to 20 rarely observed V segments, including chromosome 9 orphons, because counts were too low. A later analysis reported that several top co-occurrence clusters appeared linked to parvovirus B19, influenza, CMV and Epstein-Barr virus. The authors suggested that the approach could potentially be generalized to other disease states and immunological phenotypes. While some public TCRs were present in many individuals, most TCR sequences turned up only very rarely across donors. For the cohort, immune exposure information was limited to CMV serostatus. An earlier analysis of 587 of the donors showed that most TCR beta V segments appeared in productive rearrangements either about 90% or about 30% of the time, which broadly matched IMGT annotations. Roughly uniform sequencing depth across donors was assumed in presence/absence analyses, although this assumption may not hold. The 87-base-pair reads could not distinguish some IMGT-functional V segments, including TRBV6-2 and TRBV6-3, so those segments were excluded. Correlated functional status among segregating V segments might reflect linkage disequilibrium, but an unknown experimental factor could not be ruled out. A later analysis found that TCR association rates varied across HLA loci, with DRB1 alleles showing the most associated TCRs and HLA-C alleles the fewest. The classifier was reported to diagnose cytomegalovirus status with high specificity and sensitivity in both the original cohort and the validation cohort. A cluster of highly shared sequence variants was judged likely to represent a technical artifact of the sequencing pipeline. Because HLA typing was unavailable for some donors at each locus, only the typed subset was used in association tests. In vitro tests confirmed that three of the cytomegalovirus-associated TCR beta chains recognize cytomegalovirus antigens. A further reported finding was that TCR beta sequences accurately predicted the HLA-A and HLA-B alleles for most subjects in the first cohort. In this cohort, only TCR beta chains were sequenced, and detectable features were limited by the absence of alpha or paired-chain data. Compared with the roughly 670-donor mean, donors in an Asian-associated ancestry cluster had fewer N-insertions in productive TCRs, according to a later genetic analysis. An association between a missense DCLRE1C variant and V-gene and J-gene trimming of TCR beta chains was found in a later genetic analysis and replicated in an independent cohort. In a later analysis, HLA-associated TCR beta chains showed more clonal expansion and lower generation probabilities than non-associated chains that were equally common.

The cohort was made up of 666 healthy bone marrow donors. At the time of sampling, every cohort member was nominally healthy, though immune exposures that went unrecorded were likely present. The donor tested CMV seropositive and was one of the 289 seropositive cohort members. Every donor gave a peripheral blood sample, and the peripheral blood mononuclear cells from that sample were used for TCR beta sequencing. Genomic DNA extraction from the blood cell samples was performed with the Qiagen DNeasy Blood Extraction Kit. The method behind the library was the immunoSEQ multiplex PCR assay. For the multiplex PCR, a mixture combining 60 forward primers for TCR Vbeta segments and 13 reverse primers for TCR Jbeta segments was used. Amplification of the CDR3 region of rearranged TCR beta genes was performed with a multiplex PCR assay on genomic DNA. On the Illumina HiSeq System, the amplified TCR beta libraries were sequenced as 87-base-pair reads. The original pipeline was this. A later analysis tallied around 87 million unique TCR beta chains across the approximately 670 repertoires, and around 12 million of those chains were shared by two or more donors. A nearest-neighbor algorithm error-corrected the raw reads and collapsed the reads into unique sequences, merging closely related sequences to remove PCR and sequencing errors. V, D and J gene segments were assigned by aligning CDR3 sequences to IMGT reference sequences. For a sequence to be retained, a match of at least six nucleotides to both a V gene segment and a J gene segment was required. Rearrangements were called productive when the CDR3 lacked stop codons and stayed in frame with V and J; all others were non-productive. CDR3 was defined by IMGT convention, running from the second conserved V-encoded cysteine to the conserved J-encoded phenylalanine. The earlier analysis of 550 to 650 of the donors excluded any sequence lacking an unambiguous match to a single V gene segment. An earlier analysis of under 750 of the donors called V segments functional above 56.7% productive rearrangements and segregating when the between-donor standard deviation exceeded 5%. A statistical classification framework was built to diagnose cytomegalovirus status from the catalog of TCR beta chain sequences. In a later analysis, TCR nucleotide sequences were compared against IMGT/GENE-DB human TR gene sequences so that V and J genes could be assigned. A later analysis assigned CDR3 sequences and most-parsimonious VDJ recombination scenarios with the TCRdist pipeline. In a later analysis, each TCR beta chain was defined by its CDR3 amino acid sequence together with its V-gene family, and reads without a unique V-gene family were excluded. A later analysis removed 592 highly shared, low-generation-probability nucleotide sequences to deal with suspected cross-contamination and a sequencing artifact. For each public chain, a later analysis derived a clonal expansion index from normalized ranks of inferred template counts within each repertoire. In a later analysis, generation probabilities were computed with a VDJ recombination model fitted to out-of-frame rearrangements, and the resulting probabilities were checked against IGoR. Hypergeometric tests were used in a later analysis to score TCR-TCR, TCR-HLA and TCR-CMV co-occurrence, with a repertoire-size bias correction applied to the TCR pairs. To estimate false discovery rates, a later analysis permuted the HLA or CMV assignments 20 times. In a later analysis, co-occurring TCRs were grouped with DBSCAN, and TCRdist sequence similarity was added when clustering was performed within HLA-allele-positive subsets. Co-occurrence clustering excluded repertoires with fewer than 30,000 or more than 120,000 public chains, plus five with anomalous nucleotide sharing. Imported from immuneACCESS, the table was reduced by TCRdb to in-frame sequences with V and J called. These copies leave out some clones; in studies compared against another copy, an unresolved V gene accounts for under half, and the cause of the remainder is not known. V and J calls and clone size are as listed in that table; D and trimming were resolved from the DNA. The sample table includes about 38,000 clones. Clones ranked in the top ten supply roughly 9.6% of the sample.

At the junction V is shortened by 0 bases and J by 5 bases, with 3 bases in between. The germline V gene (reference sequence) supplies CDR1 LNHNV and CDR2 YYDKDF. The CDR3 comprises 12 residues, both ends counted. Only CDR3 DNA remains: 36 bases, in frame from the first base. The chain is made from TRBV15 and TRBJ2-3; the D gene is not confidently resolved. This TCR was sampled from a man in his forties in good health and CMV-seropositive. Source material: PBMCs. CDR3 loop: CATSRDGDTQYS. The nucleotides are TGTGCCACCAGCAGAGATGGAGATACGCAGTATTCT.